One and the same sample provided the 23 T cell receptor beta chains below, sequenced in a study of shared clonotypes between healthy human individuals. Assay used: immunoSEQ multiplex PCR; TCRdb lists only in-frame clones, some missing. In the table there are millions of clones, about 92% of which are singletons. Specimen: naive CD4+ T cells sorted from blood. Subset meaning: CD45RA+ positively selected. These TCRs come from a man in his late teens or twenties in good health.

The chain recombines TRBV18 with TRBJ2-3, with D hard to call. V lost 2 bases and J 1 base, leaving 13 bases between the germline ends. The V gene's germline CDR1 is KGHSH and CDR2 LQKENI. This CDR3 spans 16 amino acids. The CDR3 nucleotides read TGTGCCAGCTCACCAGTGATTATACCCGGCACAGATACGCAGTATTTT. It codes for CASSPVIIPGTDTQYF.

The V gene is TRBV5-1, the J gene TRBJ2-2, with D perhaps matching TRBD1 or TRBD2 (6 bases each). Germline values: CDR1 SGHRS, CDR2 YFSETQ. This CDR3 comprises 14 residues. V was cut by 4 bases and J by 6 bases, with 13 bases left in between. CDR3 nucleotide sequence: TGCGCCAGCAGCATGCGACGGGGGCCCGGGGAGCTGTTTTTT. This gives the protein CASSMRRGPGELFF.

This chain connects TRBV5-1 to TRBJ1-1; D ambiguous. With 0 bases removed from V and 4 bases from J, the gap between germline ends came to 7 bases. The CDR3 totals 13 residues. Germline CDR1 SGHRS, CDR2 YFSETQ. The DNA for the CDR3 is TGCGCCAGCAGCTTGGATGGGGTCACTGAAGCTTTCTTT. Its protein is CASSLDGVTEAFF.

The chain has TRBV19 and TRBJ1-5; D perhaps matches TRBD1 (5 bases). V was cut by 5 bases and J by 7 bases, with 12 bases left in between. The germline CDR1 and CDR2 sequences are LNHDA and SQIVND (reference sequence). The CDR3 length is 13 residues. In nucleotides, the CDR3 is TGTGCCAGTAGTTCCGGGACCCAGCAGCCCCAGCATTTT. Protein product: CASSSGTQQPQHF.

Concerning this clone: The same CDR3 can be traced to other DNA sequences in this sample. The gene calls are TRBV5-1 and TRBJ1-4, with 11 bases matching TRBD1. The CDR3 runs to 14 residues. The germline CDR1 and CDR2 sequences are SGHRS and YFSETQ. Trimming took 4 bases from V and 7 from J; bases not matched to a gene: 3. CDR3 sequence (DNA): TGCGCCAGCAGCCTGGACAGGGGGCGTGAAAAACTGTTTTTT. Its translation is CASSLDRGREKLFF.

The rearrangement joins TRBV19 to TRBJ1-5; D remains ambiguous. V was clipped by 3 bases and J by 0 bases, with 15 bases between them. CDR1 is LNHDA and CDR2 is SQIVND in the germline V gene (reference sequence). This CDR3 region has 17 residues. The DNA of the CDR3 is TGTGCCAGTAGTATTTCAGGAAAACCCTATAGCAATCAGCCCCAGCATTTT. It codes for CASSISGKPYSNQPQHF.

This clone was detected only once. The chain couples TRBV7-2 to TRBJ1-2; D not resolved. The CDR3 runs 17 residues. Looked up from germline, CDR1 is SGHTA and CDR2 is FQGNSA. V lost 1 base and J lost 4, with 19 bases in between. The CDR3 DNA reads TGTGCCAGCAGCTTAGGACCCCTAACTTGGGCCGGCTATGGCTACACCTTC. Translated: CASSLGPLTWAGYGYTF.

V usage is TRBV19 and J usage is TRBJ2-2; 8 bases agree with TRBD1. Unmatched junction bases numbered 17, after V lost 10 bases and J lost 7 bases. Looked up from germline, CDR1 is LNHDA and CDR2 is SQIVND (reference sequence). The CDR3 spans 16 residues. Here the CDR3 DNA reads TGTGCCACAGCCCGGACAGGGACTGCCACTCACGGGGAGCTGTTTTTT. Translated, it gives CATARTGTATHGELFF.

This chain links TRBV6-5 with TRBJ1-1; unclear D gene. V was trimmed by 5 bases and J by 4 bases, leaving 17 bases between them. In germline, CDR1 is MNHEY, CDR2 SVGAGI. The CDR3 spans 15 residues. DNA of the CDR3: TGTGCCAGCAGTCCCCGAGAGGGTACGGTCACTGAAGCTTTCTTT. Encoded protein: CASSPREGTVTEAFF.

The chain couples TRBV7-9 to TRBJ2-1, with TRBD2 matching over 14 bases. Germline values: CDR1 SEHNR, CDR2 FQNEAQ (reference sequence). The CDR3 is 15 residues long. The ends lost 5 bases at V and 9 bases at J; junction bases unmatched: 6. The CDR3 region is CASSGTSGSMSEQFF. DNA of the CDR3: TGTGCCAGCAGCGGGACTAGCGGGAGCATGAGTGAGCAGTTCTTC.

The chain recombines TRBV6-5 with TRBJ1-2; 7 bases are a match to TRBD1. In germline, CDR1 is MNHEY, CDR2 SVGAGI. Germline trimming cut 7 bases from V and 2 bases from J; bases unmatched to any gene: 10. This CDR3 comprises 15 residues. In DNA form, the CDR3 reads TGTGCCAGCATCCTCGTCCAGGGGGGGAACTATGGCTACACCTTC. Its protein is CASILVQGGNYGYTF.

The count of this clone is one. The chain carries TRBV7-9 and TRBJ2-2; tentative D call: TRBD2 (7 bases). V was cut by 5 bases and J by 7 bases, with 20 bases left in between. The CDR3 totals 16 residues. Germline loops: CDR1 SEHNR, CDR2 FQNEAQ (reference sequence). CDR3 bases: TGTGCCAGCAGCCCCGCCGGGGGGCTTGGGGTCGGGGAGCTGTTTTTT. It codes for CASSPAGGLGVGELFF.

V gene TRBV14 combines with J gene TRBJ2-7; D might be TRBD1 (6 bases). The ends were cut back, 2 bases at V and 5 bases at J, with 16 bases in the middle. Germline V gene lookup returns CDR1 SGHDN and CDR2 FVKESK. This CDR3 contains 15 residues. DNA for the CDR3: TGTGCCAGCAGCCAATCTAATACAGGGTTCCACGAGCAGTACTTC. Protein product: CASSQSNTGFHEQYF.

This clone was recorded a few times. V gene TRBV19 combines with J gene TRBJ1-1, with D unclear. This CDR3 has 16 residues. The V end lost 3 bases, the J end lost 3 bases, and 17 bases lay between the germline ends. Looked up from germline, CDR1 is LNHDA and CDR2 is SQIVND (reference sequence). For the CDR3, the DNA is TGTGCCAGTAGTATCTCAGTGTTCGGGGTCCACACTGAAGCTTTCTTT. The encoded protein is CASSISVFGVHTEAFF.

The chain links TRBV2 to TRBJ1-2, with 7 nucleotides matching TRBD1. Per germline, CDR1 SNHLY and CDR2 FYNNEI. The CDR3 is 15 amino acids. V was pared by 5 bases and J by 4 bases, with 10 bases of the junction left unmatched. Written as DNA, the CDR3 is TGTGCCAGCAGTAGCACAGGACAGGCCAGCTATGGCTACACCTTC. Its protein product is CASSSTGQASYGYTF.

V and J are TRBV5-4 and TRBJ1-4; 7 nucleotides agree with TRBD1. This CDR3 is 15 amino acids long. CDR1 and CDR2 from the germline V gene are SGHNT and YYREEE (reference sequence). Trimming cost V 4 bases and J 4 bases; bases outside gene matches: 7. The CDR3 nucleotides are TGTGCCAGCAGCCAGACAGGGATCAATAATGAAAAACTGTTTTTT. Translated: CASSQTGINNEKLFF.

The chain links TRBV9 to TRBJ2-4; tentative D call: TRBD2 (6 bases). CDR3 length: 13 amino acids. V was shortened by 0 bases and J by 8 bases, with 9 bases between the two germline ends. Germline V gene lookup returns CDR1 SGDLS and CDR2 YYNGEE. CDR3 coding DNA: TGTGCCAGCAGCGTAGAACTAGCTGACATTCAGTACTTC. Translation: CASSVELADIQYF.

The chain joins TRBV6-1 to TRBJ1-2; tentative D call: TRBD1 (6 bases). The V gene lost 3 bases and the J gene lost 4 bases, with 18 bases spanning the gap. The CDR3 consists of 16 residues. Germline V CDR1 and CDR2: MNHNS, SASEGT. The CDR3 protein is CASSDHIGGVGYGYTF. The CDR3 DNA sequence: TGTGCCAGCAGTGATCATATAGGGGGGGTGGGCTATGGCTACACCTTC.

The chain links TRBV5-8 to TRBJ2-7, with 7 bases fitting TRBD1. After removal of 3 bases from V and 0 bases from J, the junction contained 3 bases not matched to a gene. This CDR3 contains 14 residues. From germline, CDR1 is SGHTS and CDR2 YDEGEE. CDR3 in amino acids: CASSWGQSSYEQYF. The DNA for the CDR3 is TGTGCCAGCAGCTGGGGACAGAGCTCCTACGAGCAGTACTTC.

The chain joins TRBV5-5 to TRBJ1-2; D ambiguous. The CDR3 sequence is 13 residues long. V lost 1 base and J lost 8, with 12 bases in between. Germline assignment: CDR1 SGHKS and CDR2 YYEKEE (reference sequence). CDR3 amino acids: CASSLPDMSGYTF. DNA of the CDR3: TGTGCCAGCAGCTTGCCCGACATGTCAGGCTACACCTTC.

In regard to this clone: The same CDR3 can be traced to other DNA sequences in this sample. CDR3 sequence reads: CASSGSGYNEQFF. CDR3 in DNA: TGTGCCAGCAGTGGTTCGGGCTACAATGAGCAGTTCTTC. The chain employs TRBV2 and TRBJ2-1; D not resolved. The CDR3 has 13 amino acids. Per germline, CDR1 SNHLY and CDR2 FYNNEI. V was cut by 4 bases and J by 3 bases, with 7 bases left in between. Filled out from reference TRBV2 and TRBJ2-1, the complete variable domain reads EPEVTQTPSHQVTQMGQEVILRCVPISNHLYFYWYRQILGQKVEFLVSFYNNEISEKSEIFDDQFSVERPDGSNFTLKIRSTKLEDSAMYFCASSGSGYNEQFFGPGTRLTVL.

The chain is built from TRBV10-2 and TRBJ1-5; D gene ambiguous. The CDR3 sequence is 13 residues long. V was shortened by 3 bases and J by 7 bases, with 10 bases between the two germline ends. CDR1 is WSHSY, CDR2 SAAADI, per germline. CDR3 nucleotides: TGCGCCAGCAGTGATCAAGGATACCAGCCCCAGCATTTT. Amino acids: CASSDQGYQPQHF.

This sequence joins TRBV10-1 and TRBJ2-1; TRBD2 matches at 7 bases. CDR1 and CDR2 (germline): WNHNN, SYGVQD (reference sequence). The V segment lost 1 base and the J segment 6 bases; nucleotides outside the gene matches: 9. The CDR3 contains 16 residues. CDR3 sequence reads: CASSEYGSGRPNEQFF. The CDR3 DNA reads TGCGCCAGCAGTGAGTATGGTAGCGGGCGTCCCAATGAGCAGTTCTTC.